This T cell receptor beta chain was captured in a study of T cell repertoires in aging, cancer and after chemotherapy. For the study at large: Patients with glioblastoma brain tumors were sampled before and after temozolomide-based therapy.

In the case of this clonotype: The target antigen is unknown.

Rearranged V-D-J TRB sequences were amplified with a mixed TRB-A/B primer pool. In TCRdb, the multiplex PCR reads were re-called with MiXCR into one record per CDR3 protein. The data contain around 9,000 distinct CDR3 sequences, roughly 41% of them singletons. TCR beta rearrangements were amplified from peripheral blood genomic DNA. General study results and limits: In each cancer cohort, median generation probability increased across chemotherapy, suggesting thymic output rebounded. In cancer patients, declining TCR diversity with age involved lost richness and lost evenness.

This TCR derives from a human donor with a solid tumor. The sample was blood.

The CDR3 DNA reads TGTGCCAGCAGTTTACTAGCGGGGGCGGCCTCCTACGAGCAGTACTTC. Amino acids: CASSLLAGAASYEQYF. The chain links TRBV6-5 to TRBJ2-7; 11 nucleotides align to TRBD2. The CDR3 contains 16 residues. V gave up 4 bases and J gave up 0 bases; unmatched junction bases: 5. The germline V gene has CDR1 MNHEY and CDR2 SVGAGI.